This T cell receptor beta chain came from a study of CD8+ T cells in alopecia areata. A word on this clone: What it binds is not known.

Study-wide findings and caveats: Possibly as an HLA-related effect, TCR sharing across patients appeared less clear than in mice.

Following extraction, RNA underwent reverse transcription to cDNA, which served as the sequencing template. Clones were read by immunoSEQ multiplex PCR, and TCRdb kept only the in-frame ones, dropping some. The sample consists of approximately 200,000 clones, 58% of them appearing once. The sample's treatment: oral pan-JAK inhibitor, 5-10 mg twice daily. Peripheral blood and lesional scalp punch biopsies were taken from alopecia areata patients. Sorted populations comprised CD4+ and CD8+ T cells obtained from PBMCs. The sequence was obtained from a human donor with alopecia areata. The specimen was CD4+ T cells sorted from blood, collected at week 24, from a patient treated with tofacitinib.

The chain's CDR3 is CASSQKTPGTSIYEQYF. The CDR3 nucleotides read TGTGCCAGCAGCCAAAAGACCCCCGGGACTAGTATCTACGAGCAGTACTTC. The J gene is TRBJ2-7, the V gene TRBV7-9, with 8 bases that match TRBD2. The length of the CDR3 is 17 residues. Germline V CDR1 and CDR2: SEHNR, FQNEAQ (reference sequence). The J segment lost 3 bases and the V segment lost 5 bases, leaving 15 bases of the junction unmatched.